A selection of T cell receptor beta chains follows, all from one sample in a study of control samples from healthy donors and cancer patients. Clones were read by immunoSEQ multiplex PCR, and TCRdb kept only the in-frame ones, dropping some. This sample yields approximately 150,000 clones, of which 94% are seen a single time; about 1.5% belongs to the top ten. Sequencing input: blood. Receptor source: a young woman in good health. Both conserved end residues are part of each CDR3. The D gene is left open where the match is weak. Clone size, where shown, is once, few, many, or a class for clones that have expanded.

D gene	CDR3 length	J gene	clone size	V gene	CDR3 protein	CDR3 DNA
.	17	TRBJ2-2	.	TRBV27	CASSGGPGGYNSGELFF	TGTGCCAGCAGTGGGGGACCGGGGGGCTATAATTCCGGGGAGCTGTTTTTT
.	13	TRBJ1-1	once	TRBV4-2	CASSQLQNTEAFF	TGTGCCAGCAGCCAGCTACAGAACACTGAAGCTTTCTTT
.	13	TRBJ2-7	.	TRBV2	CASTVSPSYEQYF	TGTGCCAGCACGGTTTCACCCTCCTACGAGCAGTACTTC
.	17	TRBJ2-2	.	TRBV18	CASSPQAQGSGSGELFF	TGTGCCAGCTCACCACAGGCTCAGGGAAGCGGCTCCGGGGAGCTGTTTTTT
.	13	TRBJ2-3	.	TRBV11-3	CASSPHGGDTQYF	TGTGCCAGCAGCCCCCACGGGGGAGATACGCAGTATTTT
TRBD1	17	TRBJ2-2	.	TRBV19	CASRKPGTGYDTGELFF	TGTGCCAGTAGAAAACCAGGGACAGGGTATGACACCGGGGAGCTGTTTTTT
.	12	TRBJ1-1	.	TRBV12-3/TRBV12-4	CASSFRGTEAFF	TGTGCCAGCAGTTTCAGAGGCACTGAAGCTTTCTTT
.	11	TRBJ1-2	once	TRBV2	CASGRIYGYTF	TGTGCCAGCGGACGGATCTATGGCTACACCTTC
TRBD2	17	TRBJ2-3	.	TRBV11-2	CASSLWVLAGEADTQYF	TGTGCCAGCAGCTTATGGGTCTTGGCGGGAGAGGCAGATACGCAGTATTTT
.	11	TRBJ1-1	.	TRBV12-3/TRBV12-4	CASSLDTEAFF	TGTGCCAGCAGTTTAGACACTGAAGCTTTCTTT
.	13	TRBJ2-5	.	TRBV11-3	CASSSDRQETQYF	TGTGCCAGCAGCTCGGACAGACAAGAGACCCAGTACTTC
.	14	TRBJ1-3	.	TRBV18	CASSPSGSGNTIYF	TGTGCCAGCTCACCGAGTGGGTCTGGAAACACCATATATTTT
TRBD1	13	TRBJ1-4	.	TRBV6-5	CASGTDLHEKLFF	TGTGCCAGCGGGACAGATCTCCACGAAAAACTGTTTTTT
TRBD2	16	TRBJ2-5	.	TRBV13	CASSFGLAGERETQYF	TGTGCCAGCAGCTTTGGACTAGCGGGAGAACGGGAGACCCAGTACTTC
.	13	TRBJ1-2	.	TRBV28	CASRPGGRGGYTF	TGTGCCAGCAGACCTGGGGGCCGAGGCGGCTACACCTTC
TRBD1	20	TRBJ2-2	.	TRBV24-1	CATSDPITIGTGENTGELFF	TGTGCCACCAGTGATCCGATTACGATCGGGACAGGGGAGAACACCGGGGAGCTGTTTTTT
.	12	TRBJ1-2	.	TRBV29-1	CSAGIGQYGYTF	TGCAGCGCGGGGATTGGACAGTATGGCTACACCTTC
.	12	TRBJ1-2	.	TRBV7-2	CASSLVGEGYTF	TGTGCCAGCAGCTTAGTCGGGGAAGGCTACACCTTC
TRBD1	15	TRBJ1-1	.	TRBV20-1	CSASPQGAPGLGAFF	TGCAGTGCTAGTCCTCAGGGGGCGCCCGGGTTGGGGGCTTTCTTT
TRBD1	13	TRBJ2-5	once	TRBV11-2	CASRPTGGETQYF	TGTGCCAGCAGACCCACAGGGGGCGAGACCCAGTACTTC
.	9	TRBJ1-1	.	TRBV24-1	CATSTEAFF	TGTGCCACCAGCACTGAAGCTTTCTTT
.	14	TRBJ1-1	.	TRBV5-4	CASSKFSGNTEAFF	TGTGCCAGCAGCAAGTTCTCAGGGAACACTGAAGCTTTCTTT
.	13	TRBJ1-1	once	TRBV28	CASSFQGWSEAFF	TGTGCCAGCAGTTTCCAGGGGTGGTCTGAAGCTTTCTTT
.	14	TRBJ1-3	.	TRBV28	CASSLWTSGNTIYF	TGTGCCAGCAGTTTGTGGACAAGTGGAAACACCATATATTTT
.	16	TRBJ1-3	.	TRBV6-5	CASSYSFPSSGNTIYF	TGTGCCAGCAGTTACTCGTTTCCCAGCTCTGGAAACACCATATATTTT
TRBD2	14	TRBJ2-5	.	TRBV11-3	CASSLGGAQETQYF	TGTGCCAGCAGCTTGGGAGGGGCGCAAGAGACCCAGTACTTC
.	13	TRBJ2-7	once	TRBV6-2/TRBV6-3	CASSYRQAYEQYF	TGTGCCAGCAGTTATAGACAGGCCTACGAGCAGTACTTC
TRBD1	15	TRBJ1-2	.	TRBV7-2	CASSLAQGGDYGYTF	TGTGCCAGCAGCTTAGCGCAGGGGGGAGACTATGGCTACACCTTC
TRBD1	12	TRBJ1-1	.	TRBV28	CASSSYRGRAFF	TGTGCCAGCAGTTCCTACAGGGGTCGAGCTTTCTTT
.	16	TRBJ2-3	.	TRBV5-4	CASSLGGQRTTDTQYF	TGTGCCAGCAGCTTGGGTGGCCAGAGGACGACAGATACGCAGTATTTT
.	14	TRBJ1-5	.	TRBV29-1	CSVLTDGGGRPQHF	TGCAGCGTTCTCACTGACGGGGGCGGTCGGCCCCAGCATTTT
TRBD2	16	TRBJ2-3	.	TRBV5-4	CASSLQKLAGTDTQYF	TGTGCCAGCAGCTTGCAGAAACTAGCGGGAACAGATACGCAGTATTTT
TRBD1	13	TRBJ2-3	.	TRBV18	CASSPNSGQEWHF	TGTGCCAGCTCACCGAATTCGGGACAGGAGTGGCATTTT
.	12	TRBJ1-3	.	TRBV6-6	CASRIDGNTIYF	TGTGCCAGCAGGATCGACGGAAACACCATATATTTT
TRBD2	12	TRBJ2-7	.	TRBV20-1	CSASGGGYEQYF	TGCAGTGCGAGTGGGGGGGGCTACGAGCAGTACTTC
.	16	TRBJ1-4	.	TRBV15	CATSPRLEPTNEKLFF	TGTGCCACCAGCCCGCGGTTGGAACCAACTAATGAAAAACTGTTTTTT
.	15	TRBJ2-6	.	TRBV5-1	CASRNPISGANVLTF	TGCGCCAGCAGAAACCCAATCTCTGGGGCCAACGTCCTGACTTTC
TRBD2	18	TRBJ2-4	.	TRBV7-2	CASSLATAGGRARDIQYF	TGTGCCAGCAGCTTAGCTACAGCGGGGGGGCGAGCCAGGGACATTCAGTACTTC
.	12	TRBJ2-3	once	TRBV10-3	CATEDHTDTQYF	TGTGCCACTGAGGACCACACAGATACGCAGTATTTT
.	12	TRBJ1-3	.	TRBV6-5	CASGFIGNTIYF	TGTGCCAGCGGCTTCATCGGAAACACCATATATTTT
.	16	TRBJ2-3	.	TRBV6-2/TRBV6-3	CASSNREAKNTDTQYF	TGTGCCAGCAGTAACCGGGAAGCCAAGAACACAGATACGCAGTATTTT
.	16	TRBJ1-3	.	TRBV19	CAGDSCGKNSGNTIYF	TGTGCCGGGGACTCCTGCGGGAAAAACTCTGGAAACACCATATATTTT
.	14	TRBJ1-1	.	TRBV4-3	CASSQREGNTEAFF	TGCGCCAGCAGCCAGAGAGAAGGGAACACTGAAGCTTTCTTT
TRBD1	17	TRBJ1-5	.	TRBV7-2	CASSPRQGAGSNQPQHF	TGTGCCAGCAGCCCTCGACAGGGGGCAGGGAGCAATCAGCCCCAGCATTTT
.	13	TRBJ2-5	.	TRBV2	CASSEARRQTQYF	TGTGCCAGCAGTGAAGCGCGGAGGCAGACCCAGTACTTC
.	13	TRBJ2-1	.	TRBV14	CASSQRQYNEQFF	TGTGCCAGCAGCCAACGACAGTACAATGAGCAGTTCTTC
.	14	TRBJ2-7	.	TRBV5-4	CASSFGPVMDEQYF	TGTGCCAGCAGCTTTGGGCCTGTGATGGACGAGCAGTACTTC
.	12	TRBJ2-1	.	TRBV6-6	CASTIRHNEQFF	TGTGCCAGCACCATCCGCCACAATGAGCAGTTCTTC
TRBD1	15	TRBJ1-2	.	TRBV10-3	CAISESNQGVRGYTF	TGTGCCATCAGTGAGTCGAATCAGGGGGTTCGTGGCTACACCTTC
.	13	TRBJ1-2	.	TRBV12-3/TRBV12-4	CASSLGGGSGYTF	TGTGCCAGCAGTTTAGGGGGAGGGTCTGGCTACACCTTC
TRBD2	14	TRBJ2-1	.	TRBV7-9	CASSLAGLIDEQFF	TGTGCCAGCAGCTTAGCGGGACTAATTGATGAGCAGTTCTTC
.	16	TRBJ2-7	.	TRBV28	CASTPPGLINPYEQYF	TGTGCCAGCACCCCCCCGGGACTTATCAATCCCTACGAGCAGTACTTC
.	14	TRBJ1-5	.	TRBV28	CASRKGGSNQPQHF	TGTGCCAGCAGGAAAGGGGGGAGCAATCAGCCCCAGCATTTT
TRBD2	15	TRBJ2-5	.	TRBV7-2	CASSPIGAGEETQYF	TGTGCCAGCAGCCCAATAGGGGCGGGAGAAGAGACCCAGTACTTC
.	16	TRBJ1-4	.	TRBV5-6	CASSFSWETVNEKLFF	TGTGCCAGCAGCTTCTCCTGGGAGACCGTTAATGAAAAACTGTTTTTT
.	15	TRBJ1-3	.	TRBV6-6	CASRRGGEAGNTIYF	TGTGCCAGCAGGAGGGGGGGGGAAGCTGGAAACACCATATATTTT
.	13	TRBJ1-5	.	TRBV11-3	CASSSTKNQPQHF	TGTGCCAGCAGCTCCACAAAGAATCAGCCCCAGCATTTT
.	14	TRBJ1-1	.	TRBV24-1	CATSPTDGNTEAFF	TGTGCCACCAGTCCGACAGACGGGAACACTGAAGCTTTCTTT
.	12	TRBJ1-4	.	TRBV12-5	CASGPNWEKLFF	TGTGCTAGTGGTCCAAACTGGGAAAAACTGTTTTTT
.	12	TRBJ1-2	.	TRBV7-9	CASSLSNYGYTF	TGTGCCAGCAGCTTAAGTAACTATGGCTACACCTTC